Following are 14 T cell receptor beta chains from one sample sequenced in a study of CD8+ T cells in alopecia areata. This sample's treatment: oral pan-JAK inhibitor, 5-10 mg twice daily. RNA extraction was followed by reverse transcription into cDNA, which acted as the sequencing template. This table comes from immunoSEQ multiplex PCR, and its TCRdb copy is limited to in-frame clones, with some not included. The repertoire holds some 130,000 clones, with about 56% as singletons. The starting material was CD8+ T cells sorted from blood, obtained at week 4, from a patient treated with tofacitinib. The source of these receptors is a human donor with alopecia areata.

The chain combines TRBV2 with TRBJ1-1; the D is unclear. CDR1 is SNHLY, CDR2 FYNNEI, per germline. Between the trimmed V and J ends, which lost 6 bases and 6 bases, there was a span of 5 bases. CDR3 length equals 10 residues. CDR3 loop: CASRKPEAFF. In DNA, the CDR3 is TGTGCCAGCAGAAAGCCTGAAGCTTTCTTT. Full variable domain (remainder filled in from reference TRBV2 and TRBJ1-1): EPEVTQTPSHQVTQMGQEVILRCVPISNHLYFYWYRQILGQKVEFLVSFYNNEISEKSEIFDDQFSVERPDGSNFTLKIRSTKLEDSAMYFCASRKPEAFFGQGTRLTVV.

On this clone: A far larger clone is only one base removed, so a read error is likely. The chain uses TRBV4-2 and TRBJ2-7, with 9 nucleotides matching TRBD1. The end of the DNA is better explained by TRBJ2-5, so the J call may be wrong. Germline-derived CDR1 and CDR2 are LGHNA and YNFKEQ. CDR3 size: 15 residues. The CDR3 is CASSLGTGHQETQYF. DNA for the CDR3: TGTGCCAGCAGCTTGGGGACAGGGCACCAAGAGACCCAGTACTTC.

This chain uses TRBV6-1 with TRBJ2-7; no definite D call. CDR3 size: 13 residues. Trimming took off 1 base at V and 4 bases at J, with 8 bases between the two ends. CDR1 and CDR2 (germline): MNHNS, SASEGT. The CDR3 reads CASSEGFDYEQYF. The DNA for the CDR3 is TGTGCCAGCAGTGAAGGGTTCGATTACGAGCAGTACTTC.

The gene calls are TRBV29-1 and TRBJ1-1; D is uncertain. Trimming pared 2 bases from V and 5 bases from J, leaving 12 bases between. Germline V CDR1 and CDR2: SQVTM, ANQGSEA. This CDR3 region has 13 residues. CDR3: CSVELGEHTEAFF. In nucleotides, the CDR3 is TGCAGCGTTGAACTTGGGGAACATACTGAAGCTTTCTTT. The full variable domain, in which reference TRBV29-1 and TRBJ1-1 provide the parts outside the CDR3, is SAVISQKPSRDICQRGTSLTIQCQVDSQVTMMFWYRQQPGQSLTLIATANQGSEATYESGFVIDKFPISRPNLTFSTLTVSNMSPEDSSIYLCSVELGEHTEAFFGQGTRLTVV.

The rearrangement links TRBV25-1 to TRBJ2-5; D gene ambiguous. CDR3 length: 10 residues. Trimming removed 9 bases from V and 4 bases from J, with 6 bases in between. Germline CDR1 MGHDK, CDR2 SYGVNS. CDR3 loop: CASEGETQYF. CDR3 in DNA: TGTGCCAGTGAAGGAGAGACCCAGTACTTC.

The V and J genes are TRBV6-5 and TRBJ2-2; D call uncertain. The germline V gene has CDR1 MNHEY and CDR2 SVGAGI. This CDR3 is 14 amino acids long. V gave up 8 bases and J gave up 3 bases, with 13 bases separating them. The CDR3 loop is CASLSRGDTGELFF. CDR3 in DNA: TGTGCCAGCCTTTCCCGTGGGGACACCGGGGAGCTGTTTTTT.

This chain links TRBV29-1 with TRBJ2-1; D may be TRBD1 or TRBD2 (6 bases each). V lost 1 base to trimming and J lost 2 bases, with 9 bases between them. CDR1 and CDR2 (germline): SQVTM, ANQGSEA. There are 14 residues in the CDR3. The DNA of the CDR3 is TGCAGCGTTGAAGCGAGGGGGGCCTACAATGAGCAGTTCTTC. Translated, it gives CSVEARGAYNEQFF.

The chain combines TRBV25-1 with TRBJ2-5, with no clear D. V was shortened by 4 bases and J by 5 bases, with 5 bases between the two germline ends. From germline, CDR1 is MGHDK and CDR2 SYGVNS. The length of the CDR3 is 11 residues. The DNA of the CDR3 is TGTGCCAGCAGTGTAAGTGAGACCCAGTACTTC. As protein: CASSVSETQYF. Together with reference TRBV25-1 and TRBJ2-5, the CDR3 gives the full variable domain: EADIYQTPRYLVIGTGKKITLECSQTMGHDKMYWYQQDPGMELHLIHYSYGVNSTEKGDLSSESTVSRIRTEHFPLTLESARPSHTSQYLCASSVSETQYFGPGTRLLVL.

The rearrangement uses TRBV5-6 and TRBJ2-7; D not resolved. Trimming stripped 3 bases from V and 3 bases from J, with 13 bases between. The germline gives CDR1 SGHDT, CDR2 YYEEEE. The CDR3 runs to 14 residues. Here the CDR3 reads CASSWSLRIYEQYF. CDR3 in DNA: TGTGCCAGCAGCTGGTCTCTTCGGATCTACGAGCAGTACTTC. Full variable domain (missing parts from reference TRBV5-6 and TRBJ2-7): DAGVTQSPTHLIKTRGQQVTLRCSPKSGHDTVSWYQQALGQGPQFIFQYYEEEERQRGNFPDRFSGHQFPNYSSELNVNALLLGDSALYLCASSWSLRIYEQYFGPGTRLTVT.

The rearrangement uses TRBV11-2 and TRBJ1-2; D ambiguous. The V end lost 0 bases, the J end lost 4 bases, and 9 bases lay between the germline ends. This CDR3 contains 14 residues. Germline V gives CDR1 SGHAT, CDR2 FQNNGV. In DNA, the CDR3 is TGTGCCAGCAGCTTAGAGGGTAACGGCTATGGCTACACCTTC. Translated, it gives CASSLEGNGYGYTF.

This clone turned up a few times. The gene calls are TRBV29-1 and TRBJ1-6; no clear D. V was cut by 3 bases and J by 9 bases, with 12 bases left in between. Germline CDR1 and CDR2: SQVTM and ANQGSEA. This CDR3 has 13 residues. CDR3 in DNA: TGCAGCGTTGATTTAACGGAGCTTTCACCCCTCCACTTT. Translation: CSVDLTELSPLHF.

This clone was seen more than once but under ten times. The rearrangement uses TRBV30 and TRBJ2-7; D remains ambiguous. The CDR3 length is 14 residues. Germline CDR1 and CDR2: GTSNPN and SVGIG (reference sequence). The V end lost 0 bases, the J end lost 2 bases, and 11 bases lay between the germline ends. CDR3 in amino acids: CAWSVGAGPYEQYF. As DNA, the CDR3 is TGTGCCTGGAGTGTAGGAGCCGGCCCCTACGAGCAGTACTTC. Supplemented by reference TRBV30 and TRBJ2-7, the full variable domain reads SQTIHQWPATLVQPVGSPLSLECTVEGTSNPNLYWYRQAAGRGLQLLFYSVGIGQISSEVPQNLSASRPQDRQFILSSKKLLLSDSGFYLCAWSVGAGPYEQYFGPGTRLTVT.

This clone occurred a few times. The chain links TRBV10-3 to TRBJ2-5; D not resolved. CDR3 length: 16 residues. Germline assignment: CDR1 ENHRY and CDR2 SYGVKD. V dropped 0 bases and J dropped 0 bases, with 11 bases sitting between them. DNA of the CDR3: TGTGCCATCAGTGAGTCGATCGTTGGGTACCAAGAGACCCAGTACTTC. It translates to CAISESIVGYQETQYF.

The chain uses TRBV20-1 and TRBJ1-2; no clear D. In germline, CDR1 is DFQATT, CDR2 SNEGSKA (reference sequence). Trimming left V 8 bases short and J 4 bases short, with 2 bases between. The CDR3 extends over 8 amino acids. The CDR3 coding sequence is TGCAGTCCCTATGGCTACACCTTC. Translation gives CSPYGYTF.